Detailed here is one T cell receptor beta chain. What it binds is unknown. CDR3 size: 15 residues. Germline CDR1 and CDR2: LNHNV and YYDKDF (reference sequence). J gave up 3 bases and V 0 bases, and 4 bases lay outside the gene matches. The PCR employed 60 Vbeta primers together with 13 Jbeta primers. Clones were read by immunoSEQ multiplex PCR, and TCRdb kept only the in-frame ones, dropping some. The sample lists some 110,000 clones, 81% occurring once. The source of the sample is a study of cytomegalovirus exposure and HLA in healthy donors. Study results and limitations: In a later analysis, productive TCRs from donors in an Asian-associated ancestry cluster reportedly carried fewer N-insertions than the cohort mean. When the data were analyzed later, several of the most significant clusters appeared to be linked to common viral pathogens. In a later analysis, a missense DCLRE1C variant was linked to TCR beta V- and J-gene trimming.

Nominally healthy donors were sampled, though unrecorded immune exposures were likely. The TCR comes from a woman aged 25 to 45 in good health and CMV-seronegative. Sequencing was carried out using PBMCs. The chain is built from TRBV15 and TRBJ2-7; 8 bases map to TRBD2. The CDR3, as DNA: TGTGCCACCAGCAGAGATAGCGGGAACCACTACGAGCAGTACTTC. Protein product: CATSRDSGNHYEQYF. Using reference TRBV15 and TRBJ2-7 for the parts outside the CDR3, the full variable domain is DAMVIQNPRYQVTQFGKPVTLSCSQTLNHNVMYWYQQKSSQAPKLLFHYYDKDFNNEADTPDNFQSRRPNTSFCFLDIRSPGLGDTAMYLCATSRDSGNHYEQYFGPGTRLTVT.